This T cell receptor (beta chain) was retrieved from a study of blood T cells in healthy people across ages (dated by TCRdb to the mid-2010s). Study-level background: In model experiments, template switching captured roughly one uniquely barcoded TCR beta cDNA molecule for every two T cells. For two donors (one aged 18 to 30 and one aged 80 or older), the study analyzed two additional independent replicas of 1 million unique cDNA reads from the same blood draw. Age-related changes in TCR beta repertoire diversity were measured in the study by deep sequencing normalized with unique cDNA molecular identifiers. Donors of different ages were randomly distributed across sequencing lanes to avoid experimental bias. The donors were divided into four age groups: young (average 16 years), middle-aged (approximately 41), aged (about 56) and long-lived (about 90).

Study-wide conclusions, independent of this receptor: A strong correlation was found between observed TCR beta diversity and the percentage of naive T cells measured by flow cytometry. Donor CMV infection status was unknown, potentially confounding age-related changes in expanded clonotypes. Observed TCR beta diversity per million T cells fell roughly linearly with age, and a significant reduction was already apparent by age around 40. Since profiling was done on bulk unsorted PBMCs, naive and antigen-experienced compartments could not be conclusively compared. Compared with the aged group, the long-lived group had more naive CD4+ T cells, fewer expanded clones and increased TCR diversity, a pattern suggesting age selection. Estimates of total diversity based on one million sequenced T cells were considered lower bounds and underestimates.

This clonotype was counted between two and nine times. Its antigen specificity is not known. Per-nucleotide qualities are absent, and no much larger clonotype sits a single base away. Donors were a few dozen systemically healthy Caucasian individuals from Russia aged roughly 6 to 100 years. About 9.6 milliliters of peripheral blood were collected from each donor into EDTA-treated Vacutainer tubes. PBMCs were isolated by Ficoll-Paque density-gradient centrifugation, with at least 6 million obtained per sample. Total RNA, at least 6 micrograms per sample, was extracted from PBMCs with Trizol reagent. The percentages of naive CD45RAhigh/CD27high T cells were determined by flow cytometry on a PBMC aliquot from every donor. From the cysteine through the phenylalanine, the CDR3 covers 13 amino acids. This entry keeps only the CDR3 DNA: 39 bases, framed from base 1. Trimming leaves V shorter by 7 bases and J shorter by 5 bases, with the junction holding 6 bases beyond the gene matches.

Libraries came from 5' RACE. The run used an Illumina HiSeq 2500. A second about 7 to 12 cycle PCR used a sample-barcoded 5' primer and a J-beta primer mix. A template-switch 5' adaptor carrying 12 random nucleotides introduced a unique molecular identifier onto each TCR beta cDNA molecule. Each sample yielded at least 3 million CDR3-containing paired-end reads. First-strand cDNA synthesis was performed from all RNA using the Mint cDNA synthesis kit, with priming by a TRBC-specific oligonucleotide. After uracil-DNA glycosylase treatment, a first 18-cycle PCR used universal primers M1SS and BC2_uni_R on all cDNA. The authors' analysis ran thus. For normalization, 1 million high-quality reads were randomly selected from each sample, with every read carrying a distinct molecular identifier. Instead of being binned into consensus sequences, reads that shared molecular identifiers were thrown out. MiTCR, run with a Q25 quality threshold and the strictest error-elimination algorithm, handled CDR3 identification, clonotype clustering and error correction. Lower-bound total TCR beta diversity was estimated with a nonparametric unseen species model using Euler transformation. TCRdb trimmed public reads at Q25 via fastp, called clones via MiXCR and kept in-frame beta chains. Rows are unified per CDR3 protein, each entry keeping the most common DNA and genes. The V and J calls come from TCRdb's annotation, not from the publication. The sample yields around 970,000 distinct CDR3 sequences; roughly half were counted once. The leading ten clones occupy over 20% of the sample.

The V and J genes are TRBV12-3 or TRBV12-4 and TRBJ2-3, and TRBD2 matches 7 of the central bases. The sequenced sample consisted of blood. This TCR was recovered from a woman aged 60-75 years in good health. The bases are TGTGCCAGCACGCGGGAGTTGGGAGATACGCAGTATTTT. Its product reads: CASTRELGDTQYF.